This TCR beta chain came from a study of blood T cell repertoires in COVID-19. Original methodology: Reference gene primers were amplified, and this amplification served to estimate nucleated cell counts. Libraries were prepared by immunoSEQ multiplex PCR; TCRdb keeps only in-frame clonotypes and omits some of them. Clonal size and the V and J genes are those of that table, whereas D and trimming came from the DNA. Of about 160,000 clones listed, around 86% are singletons. The germline V and J ends were trimmed by 2 bases and 2 bases, with 15 bases remaining between them. Germline-derived CDR1 and CDR2 are GTSNPN and SVGIG (reference sequence). The CDR3 spans 15 residues.

The chain carries TRBV30 and TRBJ1-2, with D possibly TRBD1 on 6 matching bases. The TCR originated in a man in his sixties or seventies who had recovered from COVID-19. The sequencing sample was made of peripheral blood. The CDR3 nucleotides are TGTGCCTGGAGTAGGGCGGGGGGCGACAACTATGGCTACACCTTC. Its translation: CAWSRAGGDNYGYTF.